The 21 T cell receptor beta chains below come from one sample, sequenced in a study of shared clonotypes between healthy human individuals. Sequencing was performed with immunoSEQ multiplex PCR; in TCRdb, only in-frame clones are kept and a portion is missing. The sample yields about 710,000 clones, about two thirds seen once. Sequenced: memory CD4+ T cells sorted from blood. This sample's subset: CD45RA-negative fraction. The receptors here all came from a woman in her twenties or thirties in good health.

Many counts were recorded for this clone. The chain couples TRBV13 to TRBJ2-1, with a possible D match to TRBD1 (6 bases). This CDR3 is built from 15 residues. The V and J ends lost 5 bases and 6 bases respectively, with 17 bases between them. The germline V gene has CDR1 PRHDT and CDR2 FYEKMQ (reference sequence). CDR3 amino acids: CASSRGHPSGNEQFF. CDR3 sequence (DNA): TGTGCCAGCAGCCGGGGACACCCATCGGGCAATGAGCAGTTCTTC.

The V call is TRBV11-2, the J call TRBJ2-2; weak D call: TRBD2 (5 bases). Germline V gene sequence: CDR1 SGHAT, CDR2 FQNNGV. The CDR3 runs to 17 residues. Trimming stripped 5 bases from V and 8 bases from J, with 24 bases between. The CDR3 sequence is CASSHAMGRMVRGELFF. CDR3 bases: TGTGCCAGCAGCCATGCCATGGGGAGAATGGTGAGGGGGGAGCTGTTTTTT.

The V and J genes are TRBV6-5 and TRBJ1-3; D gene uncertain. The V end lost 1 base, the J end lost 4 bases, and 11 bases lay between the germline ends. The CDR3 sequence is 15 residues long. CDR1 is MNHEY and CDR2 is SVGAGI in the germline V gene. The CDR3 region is CASSYFGYSGNTIYF. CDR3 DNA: TGTGCCAGCAGTTACTTCGGCTACTCCGGAAACACCATATATTTT.

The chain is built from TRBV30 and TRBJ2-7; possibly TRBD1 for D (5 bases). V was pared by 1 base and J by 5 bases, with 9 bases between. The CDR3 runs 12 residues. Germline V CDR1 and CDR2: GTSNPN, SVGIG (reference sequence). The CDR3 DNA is TGTGCCTGGAGTGCCCAGGGTGACGAGCAGTACTTC. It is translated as CAWSAQGDEQYF.

CDR3 sequence reads: CASSSVLETQYF. CDR3 coding DNA: TGCGCCAGCAGCTCCGTTTTAGAGACCCAGTACTTC. V usage is TRBV5-1 and J usage is TRBJ2-5; no clear D. Germline CDR1 is SGHRS and CDR2 is YFSETQ. Trimming took 3 bases from V and 4 from J, leaving 7 bases between them. The CDR3 is made up of 12 amino acids.

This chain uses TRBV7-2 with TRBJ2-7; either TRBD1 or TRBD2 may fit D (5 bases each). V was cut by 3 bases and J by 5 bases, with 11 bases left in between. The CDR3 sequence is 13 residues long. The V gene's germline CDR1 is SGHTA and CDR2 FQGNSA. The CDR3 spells CASSFMRGHEQYF. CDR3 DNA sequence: TGTGCCAGCAGCTTTATGAGGGGCCACGAGCAGTACTTC.

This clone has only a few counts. The DNA for the CDR3 is TGTGCCAGCAGTTTGGCGCGTGGCTACACCTTC. It codes for CASSLARGYTF. V gene TRBV28 combines with J gene TRBJ1-2; no reliable D call. The CDR3 consists of 11 residues. In germline, CDR1 is MDHEN, CDR2 SYDVKM. V was clipped by 3 bases and J by 7 bases, with 6 bases between them.

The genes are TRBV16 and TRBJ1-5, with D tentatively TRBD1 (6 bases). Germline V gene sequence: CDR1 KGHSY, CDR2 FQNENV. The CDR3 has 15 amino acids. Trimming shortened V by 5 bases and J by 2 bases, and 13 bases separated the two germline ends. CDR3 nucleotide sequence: TGTGCCAGCAGCAACACAGGGAGTGGCAATCAGCCCCAGCATTTT. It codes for CASSNTGSGNQPQHF.

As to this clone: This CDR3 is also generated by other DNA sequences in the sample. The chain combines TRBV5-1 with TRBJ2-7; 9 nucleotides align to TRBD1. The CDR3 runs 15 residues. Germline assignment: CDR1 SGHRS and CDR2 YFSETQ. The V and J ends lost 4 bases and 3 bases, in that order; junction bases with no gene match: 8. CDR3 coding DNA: TGCGCCAGCAGCCGCAACTTGGGACAGGGCTACGAGCAGTACTTC. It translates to CASSRNLGQGYEQYF. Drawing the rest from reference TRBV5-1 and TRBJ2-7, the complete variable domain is KAGVTQTPRYLIKTRGQQVTLSCSPISGHRSVSWYQQTPGQGLQFLFEYFSETQRNKGNFPGRFSGRQFSNSRSEMNVSTLELGDSALYLCASSRNLGQGYEQYFGPGTRLTVT.

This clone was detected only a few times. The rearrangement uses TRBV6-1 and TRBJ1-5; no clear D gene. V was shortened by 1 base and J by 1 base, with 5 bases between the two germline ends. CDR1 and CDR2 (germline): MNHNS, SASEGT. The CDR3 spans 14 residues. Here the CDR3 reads CASSEVSSNQPQHF. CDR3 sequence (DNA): TGTGCCAGCAGTGAAGTGTCAAGCAATCAGCCCCAGCATTTT.

The CDR3 nucleotides are TGCGCCAGCAGCTTGTTTCCGGGAGACACTGAAGCTTTCTTT. Its protein product is CASSLFPGDTEAFF. The V call is TRBV5-1, the J call TRBJ1-1; D is unresolved. The CDR3 has 14 residues. Trimming pared 1 base from V and 3 bases from J, leaving 10 bases between. Germline V gene lookup returns CDR1 SGHRS and CDR2 YFSETQ.

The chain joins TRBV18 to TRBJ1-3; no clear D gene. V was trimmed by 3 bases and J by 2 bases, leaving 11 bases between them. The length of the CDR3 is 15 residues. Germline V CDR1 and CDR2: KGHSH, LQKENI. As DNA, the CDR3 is TGTGCCAGCTCACCTCCGTTCGGGGCTGGAAACACCATATATTTT. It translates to CASSPPFGAGNTIYF.

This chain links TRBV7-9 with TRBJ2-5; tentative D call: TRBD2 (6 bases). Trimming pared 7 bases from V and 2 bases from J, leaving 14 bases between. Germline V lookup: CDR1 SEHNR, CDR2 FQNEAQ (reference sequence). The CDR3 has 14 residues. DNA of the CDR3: TGTGCCAGCACCACCAATGGGGGGCAAGAGACCCAGTACTTC. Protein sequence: CASTTNGGQETQYF.

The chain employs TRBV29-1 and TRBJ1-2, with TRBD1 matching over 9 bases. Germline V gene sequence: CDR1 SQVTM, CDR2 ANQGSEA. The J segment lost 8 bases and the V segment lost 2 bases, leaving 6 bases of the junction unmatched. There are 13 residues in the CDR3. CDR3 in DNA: TGCAGCGTTGAATTACAGGGGGCGCGGGGCTACACCTTC. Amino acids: CSVELQGARGYTF.

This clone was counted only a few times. The CDR3 loop reads CASSLETGWRDEQFF. In DNA form, the CDR3 reads TGTGCCAGCAGCTTAGAAACAGGGTGGAGGGATGAGCAGTTCTTC. This chain links TRBV7-8 with TRBJ2-1; D is possibly TRBD1 or TRBD2 (6 bases each). CDR3 length: 15 amino acids. Trimming took off 1 base at V and 8 bases at J, with 15 bases between the two ends. Germline assignment: CDR1 SGHVS and CDR2 FQNEAQ.

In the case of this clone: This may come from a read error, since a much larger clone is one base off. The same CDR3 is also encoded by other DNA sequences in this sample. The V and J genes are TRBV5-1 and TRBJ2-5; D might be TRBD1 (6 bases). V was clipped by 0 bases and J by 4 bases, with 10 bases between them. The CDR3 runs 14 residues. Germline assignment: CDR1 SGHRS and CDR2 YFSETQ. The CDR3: CASSLGGGAETQYF. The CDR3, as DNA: TGCGCCAGCAGCTTGGGAGGGGGAGCAGAGACCCAGTACTTC.

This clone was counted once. The CDR3 DNA sequence: TGTGCCAGCCTAACTTGGGGCGGGAGCTCCTACGAGCAGTACTTC. Translated, it gives CASLTWGGSSYEQYF. V and J are TRBV6-1 and TRBJ2-7, with 7 bases identical to TRBD2. The CDR3 consists of 15 residues. The junction had 10 bases not matched to a gene; V was cut back by 8 bases and J by 0 bases. Germline CDR1 MNHNS, CDR2 SASEGT.

DNA of the CDR3: TGTGCCAGCGGGGGGCAGTACAATGAGCAGTTCTTC. This translates into CASGGQYNEQFF. The chain is built from TRBV28 and TRBJ2-1; D might be TRBD1 or TRBD2, each matching 6 bases. Germline-derived CDR1 and CDR2 are MDHEN and SYDVKM. V lost 8 bases, J lost 4 bases, and 9 bases lay in between. CDR3 length: 12 residues.

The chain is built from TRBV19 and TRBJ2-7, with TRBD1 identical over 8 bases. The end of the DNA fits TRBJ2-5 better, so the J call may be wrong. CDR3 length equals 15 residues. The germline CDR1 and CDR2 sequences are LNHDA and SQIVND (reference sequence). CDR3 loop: CASSIVGTGRETQYF. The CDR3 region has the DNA TGTGCCAGTAGTATTGTTGGGACAGGAAGAGAGACCCAGTACTTC.

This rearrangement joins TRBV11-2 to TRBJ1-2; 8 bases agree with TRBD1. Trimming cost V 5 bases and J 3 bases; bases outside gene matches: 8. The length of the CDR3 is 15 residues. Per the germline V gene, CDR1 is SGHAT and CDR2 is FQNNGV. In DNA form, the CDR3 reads TGTGCCAGCAGCATACAGACAGGGGTGTACTATGGCTACACCTTC. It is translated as CASSIQTGVYYGYTF.

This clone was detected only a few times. The CDR3 region has the DNA TGCGCCAGCAGTGAGTCTGCAGGACTAGCGGGAGGGCGTAATGAGCAGTTCTTC. Protein product: CASSESAGLAGGRNEQFF. The chain links TRBV10-1 to TRBJ2-1, with 15 nucleotides matching TRBD2. CDR3 length: 18 residues. Germline CDR1 is WNHNN and CDR2 is SYGVQD (reference sequence). The J segment lost 7 bases and the V segment lost 0 bases, leaving 7 bases of the junction unmatched.